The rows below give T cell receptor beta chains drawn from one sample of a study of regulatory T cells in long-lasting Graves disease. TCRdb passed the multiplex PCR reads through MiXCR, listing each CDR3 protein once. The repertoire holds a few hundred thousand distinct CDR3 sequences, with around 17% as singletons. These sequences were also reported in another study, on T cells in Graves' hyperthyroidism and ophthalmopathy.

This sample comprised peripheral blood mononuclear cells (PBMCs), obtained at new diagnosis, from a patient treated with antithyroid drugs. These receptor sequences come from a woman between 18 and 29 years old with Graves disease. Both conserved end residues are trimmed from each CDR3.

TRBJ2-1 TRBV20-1 SASGPRYEQF
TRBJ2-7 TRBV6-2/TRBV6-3 ASRLQGDYEQY
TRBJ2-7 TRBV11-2 ASSLRGRDLIYEQY
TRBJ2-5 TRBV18 ASSKLGGQETQY
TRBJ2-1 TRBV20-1 SANTRKGLAGLDEQF
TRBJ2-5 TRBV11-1 ASGSDRQETQY
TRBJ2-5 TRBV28 ASRLGTGVQETQY
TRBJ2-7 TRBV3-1 ASSFGTSEGYEQY
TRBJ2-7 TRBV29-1 SVSETGNSSYEQY
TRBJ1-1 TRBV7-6 ASSPRRGNTEAF
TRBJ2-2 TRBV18 ASSPRGQRTGELF
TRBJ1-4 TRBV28 ASSLSLDTQNEKLF
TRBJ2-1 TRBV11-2 ASSKQGDEQF
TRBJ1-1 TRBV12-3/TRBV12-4 ASSGGRGLTEAF
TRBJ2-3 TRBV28 ASRLGSTDTQY
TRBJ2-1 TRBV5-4 ASSLGAADEQF